The 24 T cell receptor beta chains listed next were all sequenced from one sample in a study of T cells in tuberculosis. Sequencing was performed with immunoSEQ multiplex PCR; in TCRdb, only in-frame clones are kept and a portion is missing. Of about 35,000 clones in the sample, roughly 92% were seen once. The sample was PBMCs. Receptors originate from a donor between 10 and 35 years old with latent tuberculosis or without tuberculosis infection.

The V gene is TRBV7-3, the J gene TRBJ2-2; D gene uncertain. Trimming shortened V by 6 bases and J by 2 bases, and 4 bases separated the two germline ends. This CDR3 comprises 12 residues. Germline assignment: CDR1 SGHTA and CDR2 FQGTGA. The CDR3 region is CASRANTGELFF. CDR3 DNA sequence: TGTGCCAGCAGGGCAAACACCGGGGAGCTGTTTTTT.

The chain combines TRBV27 with TRBJ2-1, with D hard to call. The CDR3 is made up of 11 amino acids. Trimming cost V 5 bases and J 4 bases, with 3 bases left between them. CDR1 is MNHEY, CDR2 SMNVEV, per germline (reference sequence). The CDR3 DNA reads TGTGCCAGCAGTCAGTACAATGAGCAGTTCTTC. It codes for CASSQYNEQFF.

This chain joins TRBV7-2 and TRBJ1-2, with 7 bases that match TRBD1. In germline, CDR1 is SGHTA, CDR2 FQGNSA. V was pared by 5 bases and J by 0 bases, with 3 bases of the junction left unmatched. The CDR3 spans 14 residues. The CDR3 DNA sequence: TGTGCCAGCAGCCCCGGGACAGCTAACTATGGCTACACCTTC. Amino acids: CASSPGTANYGYTF.

V and J are TRBV29-1 and TRBJ1-2, with D tentatively TRBD1 (5 bases). Germline CDR1 and CDR2: SQVTM and ANQGSEA. This CDR3 is 12 amino acids long. Trimming stripped 1 base from V and 5 bases from J, with 8 bases between. The CDR3 DNA reads TGCAGCGTTGAAGGGGGCCGGTATGGCTACACCTTC. It encodes CSVEGGRYGYTF.

The rearrangement uses TRBV25-1 and TRBJ2-1, with 7 bases lining up with TRBD2. The CDR3 is made up of 15 amino acids. In germline, CDR1 is MGHDK, CDR2 SYGVNS. V lost 3 bases, J lost 1 base, and 3 bases stayed unmatched. The CDR3: CASSDREGSYNEQFF. The CDR3, as DNA: TGTGCCAGCAGTGATAGGGAGGGTTCCTACAATGAGCAGTTCTTC. The complete variable domain, with remaining parts taken from reference TRBV25-1 and TRBJ2-1, reads EADIYQTPRYLVIGTGKKITLECSQTMGHDKMYWYQQDPGMELHLIHYSYGVNSTEKGDLSSESTVSRIRTEHFPLTLESARPSHTSQYLCASSDREGSYNEQFFGPGTRLTVL.

This rearrangement joins TRBV30 to TRBJ2-7; possible D gene TRBD1, 6 bases. CDR1 GTSNPN and CDR2 SVGIG come from the germline V gene (reference sequence). This CDR3 has 15 residues. V dropped 0 bases and J dropped 5 bases, with 17 bases sitting between them. The CDR3 loop reads CAWSVGGLKDDEQYF. CDR3 sequence (DNA): TGTGCCTGGAGTGTTGGGGGCCTCAAGGACGACGAGCAGTACTTC.

The CDR3 here is CASSLPGAGNTIYF. The CDR3 coding sequence is TGTGCCAGCAGCTTGCCCGGGGCTGGAAACACCATATATTTT. The rearrangement uses TRBV5-5 and TRBJ1-3; D call uncertain. CDR3 length: 14 amino acids. Germline CDR1 and CDR2: SGHKS and YYEKEE (reference sequence). V was clipped by 1 base and J by 2 bases, with 7 bases between them.

V is TRBV21-1 and J is TRBJ2-7; TRBD1, the D gene given by the table, was not confirmed from the DNA. TRBV21-1 is annotated as a pseudogene. This CDR3 has 15 residues. CDR3 sequence: CASSKTTGSSYEQYF. CDR3 DNA: TGTGCCAGCAGCAAAACGACAGGGAGCTCCTACGAGCAGTACTTC.

This clone was found once. The chain couples TRBV2 to TRBJ1-2; maybe TRBD1 (6 bases). The CDR3 sequence is 12 residues long. Trimming shortened V by 7 bases and J by 4 bases, and 10 bases separated the two germline ends. The germline V gene has CDR1 SNHLY and CDR2 FYNNEI. The CDR3 bases are TGTGCCAGCATGGACAGAGGCTATGGCTACACCTTC. Translation: CASMDRGYGYTF. The full variable domain, its missing parts supplied by reference TRBV2 and TRBJ1-2, is EPEVTQTPSHQVTQMGQEVILRCVPISNHLYFYWYRQILGQKVEFLVSFYNNEISEKSEIFDDQFSVERPDGSNFTLKIRSTKLEDSAMYFCASMDRGYGYTFGSGTRLTVV.

This sequence joins TRBV5-1 and TRBJ1-2, with D possibly TRBD1 on 5 matching bases. CDR1 and CDR2 from the germline V gene are SGHRS and YFSETQ. With 3 bases removed from V and 4 bases from J, the gap between germline ends came to 10 bases. CDR3 length equals 13 residues. CDR3 sequence (DNA): TGCGCCAGCAGCTGGGCGCAGGGCTATGGCTACACCTTC. It translates to CASSWAQGYGYTF.

The CDR3 loop is CASSGGGQGRANEQYF. As DNA, the CDR3 is TGTGCCAGCAGCGGCGGAGGACAGGGTCGGGCTAACGAGCAGTACTTC. The J gene is TRBJ2-7, the V gene TRBV9; TRBD1 aligns across 8 bases. This CDR3 region has 16 residues. V was pared by 3 bases and J by 5 bases, with 13 bases of the junction left unmatched. CDR1 SGDLS and CDR2 YYNGEE come from the germline V gene.

The V and J genes are TRBV19 and TRBJ1-5; D is undetermined. V shed 5 bases and J shed 2 bases, with 7 bases lying between them. From germline, CDR1 is LNHDA and CDR2 SQIVND (reference sequence). The CDR3 has 13 residues. The DNA of the CDR3 is TGTGCCAGTAGTGCAGGTCGCAATCAGCCCCAGCATTTT. Protein: CASSAGRNQPQHF.

The gene calls are TRBV30 and TRBJ1-1; no clear D. The V end lost 5 bases, the J end lost 2 bases, and 12 bases lay between the germline ends. CDR3 size: 13 residues. Germline V gene data show CDR1 as GTSNPN and CDR2 as SVGIG (reference sequence). CDR3 DNA sequence: TGTGCCTGGCCTTATACAGTTAACACTGAAGCTTTCTTT. It is translated as CAWPYTVNTEAFF.

This chain joins TRBV4-3 and TRBJ1-4; D possibly corresponds to TRBD1 (5 bases). The germline V gene has CDR1 LGHNA and CDR2 YSLEER. The CDR3 contains 17 residues. V dropped 1 base and J dropped 3 bases, with 15 bases sitting between them. Here the CDR3 reads CASSQVVGTGANEKLFF. The CDR3 nucleotides read TGCGCCAGCAGCCAAGTGGTAGGGACGGGGGCTAATGAAAAACTGTTTTTT.

The chain uses TRBV7-2 and TRBJ1-3; D ambiguous. Germline CDR1 is SGHTA and CDR2 is FQGNSA. V was shortened by 6 bases and J by 0 bases, with 15 bases between the two germline ends. CDR3 size: 16 residues. CDR3 loop: CASSRNSGSSGNTIYF. The CDR3 bases are TGTGCCAGCAGTAGGAACAGCGGATCCTCTGGAAACACCATATATTTT.

The chain uses TRBV5-4 and TRBJ1-4, with 7 bases fitting TRBD1. Trimming at V came to 4 bases and at J to 8 bases, leaving 14 bases not matched to a gene. The CDR3 has 16 residues. The V gene's germline CDR1 is SGHNT and CDR2 YYREEE (reference sequence). The CDR3 here is CASSAIRQGLEEKLFF. CDR3 sequence (DNA): TGTGCCAGCAGCGCAATCCGACAGGGCTTGGAAGAAAAACTGTTTTTT. Together with reference TRBV5-4 and TRBJ1-4, the CDR3 gives the full variable domain: ETGVTQSPTHLIKTRGQQVTLRCSSQSGHNTVSWYQQALGQGPQFIFQYYREEENGRGNFPPRFSGLQFPNYSSELNVNALELDDSALYLCASSAIRQGLEEKLFFGSGTQLSVL.

The chain uses TRBV5-6 and TRBJ1-1; unclear D gene. The CDR3 is 14 amino acids. Per germline, CDR1 SGHDT and CDR2 YYEEEE. Trimming cost V 1 base and J 3 bases, with 10 bases left between them. As DNA, the CDR3 is TGTGCCAGCAGCTTGTCGGGCGGGGACACTGAAGCTTTCTTT. It codes for CASSLSGGDTEAFF.

The CDR3 reads CAWGGFLYEQYF. CDR3 nucleotides: TGTGCCTGGGGGGGGTTTCTGTACGAGCAGTACTTC. This chain uses TRBV30 with TRBJ2-7; D perhaps matches TRBD2 (6 bases). Trimming took off 5 bases at V and 4 bases at J, with 12 bases between the two ends. CDR1 is GTSNPN and CDR2 is SVGIG in the germline V gene (reference sequence). This CDR3 is built from 12 residues. Based on the CDR3 plus reference TRBV30 and TRBJ2-7, the full variable domain is SQTIHQWPATLVQPVGSPLSLECTVEGTSNPNLYWYRQAAGRGLQLLFYSVGIGQISSEVPQNLSASRPQDRQFILSSKKLLLSDSGFYLCAWGGFLYEQYFGPGTRLTVT.

This clone is a singleton in its sample. The genes are TRBV5-5 and TRBJ1-2; the D is unclear. CDR1 SGHKS and CDR2 YYEKEE come from the germline V gene (reference sequence). The CDR3 runs to 15 residues. The V end was cut by 4 bases, the J end by 4 bases, with 17 bases between. The CDR3 DNA reads as TGTGCCAGCAGCCGCCCGGGAGCAGGACTCTATGGCTACACCTTC. Its protein product is CASSRPGAGLYGYTF.

The V gene is TRBV6-6, the J gene TRBJ2-2; 14 nucleotides match TRBD2. Per the germline V gene, CDR1 is MNHNY and CDR2 is SVGAGI (reference sequence). V dropped 6 bases and J dropped 3; count of bases not matched to a gene: 3. The CDR3 length is 16 residues. In nucleotides, the CDR3 is TGTGCCAGCAGCCAGGGACTAGCGGGGGACACCGGGGAGCTGTTTTTT. Translation gives CASSQGLAGDTGELFF.

The chain uses TRBV5-4 and TRBJ2-2; no clear D gene. CDR1 is SGHNT and CDR2 is YYREEE in the germline V gene (reference sequence). CDR3 size: 16 residues. Trimming removed 2 bases from V and 0 bases from J, with 11 bases in between. DNA of the CDR3: TGTGCCAGCAGCTTATCGGGTAGCCCGAACACCGGGGAGCTGTTTTTT. This gives the protein CASSLSGSPNTGELFF.

The rearrangement joins TRBV14 to TRBJ1-4; no firm D call. Deletions cut 1 base from V and 7 bases from J, with 10 bases between. The germline gives CDR1 SGHDN, CDR2 FVKESK. The CDR3 has 14 amino acids. For the CDR3, the DNA is TGTGCCAGCAGCCAAGCTGGCCCCCGTGAAAAACTGTTTTTT. It yields the protein CASSQAGPREKLFF.

This chain uses TRBV4-1 with TRBJ2-2; a possible D gene is TRBD1 (6 bases). Germline V gene lookup returns CDR1 MGHRA and CDR2 YSYEKL. V was trimmed by 0 bases and J by 4 bases, leaving 12 bases between them. This CDR3 comprises 16 residues. Here the CDR3 reads CASSQDRGRGTGELFF. The DNA of the CDR3 is TGCGCCAGCAGCCAAGACAGGGGCCGCGGCACCGGGGAGCTGTTTTTT.

The genes are TRBV6-1 and TRBJ2-2; 8 nucleotides match TRBD2. Germline CDR1 reads MNHNS; CDR2 reads SASEGT. V was clipped by 9 bases and J by 5 bases; unmatched bases: 8. The CDR3 runs 14 residues. The CDR3 loop reads CASTGTGGTGELFF. DNA of the CDR3: TGTGCCAGTACCGGGACGGGGGGGACCGGGGAGCTGTTTTTT.